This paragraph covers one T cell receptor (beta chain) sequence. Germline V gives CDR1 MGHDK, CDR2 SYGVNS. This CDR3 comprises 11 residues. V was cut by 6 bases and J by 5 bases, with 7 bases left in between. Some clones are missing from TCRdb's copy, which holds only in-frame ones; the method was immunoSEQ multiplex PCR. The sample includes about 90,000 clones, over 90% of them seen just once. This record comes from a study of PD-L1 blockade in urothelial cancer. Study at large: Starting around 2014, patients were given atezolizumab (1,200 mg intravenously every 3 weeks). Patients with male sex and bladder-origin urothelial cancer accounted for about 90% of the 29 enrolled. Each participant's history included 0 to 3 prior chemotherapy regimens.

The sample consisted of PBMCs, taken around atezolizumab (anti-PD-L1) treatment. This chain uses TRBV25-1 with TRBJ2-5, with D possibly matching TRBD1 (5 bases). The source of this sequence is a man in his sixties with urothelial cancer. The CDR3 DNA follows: TGTGCCAGCAGGGGGCGTGAGACCCAGTACTTC. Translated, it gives CASRGRETQYF. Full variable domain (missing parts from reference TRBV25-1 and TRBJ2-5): EADIYQTPRYLVIGTGKKITLECSQTMGHDKMYWYQQDPGMELHLIHYSYGVNSTEKGDLSSESTVSRIRTEHFPLTLESARPSHTSQYLCASRGRETQYFGPGTRLLVL.